This T cell receptor beta chain was found in a study of T-cell reconstitution after alpha-beta-depleted transplantation in children. This sample's TCRbeta library carried unique molecular identifier barcodes. Each CDR3 protein is one row after TCRdb ran MiXCR on the PCR reads. The table records some 840,000 distinct CDR3 sequences, about 15% of them present only once. V lost 6 bases and J 3 bases, leaving 11 bases between the germline ends. CDR3 length: 14 residues. This clonotype was seen more than once but under ten times. J is TRBJ2-2 and V is TRBV12-3 or TRBV12-4; TRBD1 is a possible D gene (6 bases). This TCR was sampled from a male patient younger than 18 who had a stem cell transplant for acute lymphoblastic leukemia, so the T cells may come from the graft donor. Here the sequenced sample was PBMCs, mostly from graft donor cells, taken 360 days after TCRalphabeta/CD19-depleted stem cell transplant. In DNA, the CDR3 is TGTGCCAGCAGGGACACAGGGTACACCGGGGAGCTGTTTTTT. Protein: CASRDTGYTGELFF.